The text below deals with one T cell receptor (beta chain). The CDR3 length is 12 residues. Germline CDR1 SGHDN, CDR2 FVKESK. V lost 5 bases and J lost 6, with 11 bases in between. The data were taken from a study of blood T cell repertoires in COVID-19. Study-wide background: The United States, Italy and Spain supplied acute and convalescent COVID-19 samples. Sample material is recorded as cDNA or gDNA derived from T cells, B-cell-depleted T cells, or PBMCs.

Original processing notes: Nucleated cell counts were estimated from reference gene primer amplification. Sequencing was performed with immunoSEQ multiplex PCR; in TCRdb, only in-frame clones are kept and a portion is missing. The D gene and trimming were derived from the DNA, and the V and J assignments and clone size from that table. The sample carries about 260,000 clones, over 75% recorded once. The rearrangement uses TRBV14 and TRBJ2-7; D is undetermined. The source of this sequence is a human donor in a cohort sampled during active COVID-19. Sequenced input: peripheral blood. CDR3 nucleotides: TGTGCCAGCAGCTCTATCTTTCTCGAGCAGTACTTC. Translating it yields CASSSIFLEQYF.